This T cell receptor (beta chain) comes out of a study of human T cells and chemical hapten exposure. Study-level results: DPC sensitization produced no change in TCRs with frequency above 1 in 1000. Expanded TCRs produced significantly more large CDR3 similarity clusters than controls did.

As for this clonotype: Its specificity is unknown.

In the study's own analysis: TCRs per sample had a median of roughly 93,000 and ranged from 23,224 to 690,600. One entry per CDR3 protein, called by TCRdb with MiXCR from the RACE reads. The V and J calls shown here were made by TCRdb, not taken from the authors' results. Of about 39,000 distinct CDR3 sequences detected, about 12% appear once; the ten largest clones hold roughly 2.5%. Time point in this sample: patch test 3, about 24 weeks after DPC sensitization. Noted treatment: therapeutic diphenylcyclopropenone sensitization with weekly scalp DPC. Extraction of total RNA was performed on unfractionated whole blood. Germline V gene data show CDR1 as LGHDT and CDR2 as YNNKEL (reference sequence). This CDR3 comprises 15 residues. Trimming took 5 bases from V and 9 from J, leaving 20 bases between them.

V and J are TRBV3-1 and TRBJ2-1, with no clear D. The material was whole blood, obtained in connection with sensitization to the hapten diphenylcyclopropenone (DPC). This TCR came from a woman in her thirties or forties with alopecia areata. Some clones in this sample may be carry-over from other donors' samples. The CDR3 region is CASSLSSNLASEQFF. DNA for the CDR3: TGTGCCAGCAGCTTAAGCAGCAACCTCGCCAGTGAGCAGTTCTTC.